This T cell receptor (beta chain) was identified during a study of T cells in Graves' hyperthyroidism and ophthalmopathy. The CDR3 extends over 13 amino acids. V lost 0 bases to trimming and J lost 8 bases, with 9 bases between them. Per the germline V gene, CDR1 is SGDLS and CDR2 is YYNGEE. Newly diagnosed hyperthyroidism patients aged 18 to 65 years had disease lasting under 2 months. Diagnosing involved the use of clinical symptoms, serum thyroxine and TRAb, thyroid ultrasound and orbital computed tomography. About 10 ml of fresh peripheral blood supplied the PBMCs. The investigators amplified TCR beta CDR3 regions from RNA transcripts. The primer set for the first-round RT-PCR of the TCR CDR3 was HTBI. TCRdb redid the calling of the multiplex PCR reads with MiXCR, one entry per CDR3 protein. The sample yields approximately 320,000 distinct CDR3 sequences, roughly 15% seen once.

Input material: blood. The V gene is TRBV9, the J gene TRBJ2-4; D is unclear. The receptor was derived from a man aged 25 to 40 with Graves' hyperthyroidism. CDR3 in DNA: TGTGCCAGCAGCGTAGCGGAGCGCGACATTCAGTACTTC. Translation: CASSVAERDIQYF. Filled out from reference TRBV9 and TRBJ2-4, the complete variable domain reads DSGVTQTPKHLITATGQRVTLRCSPRSGDLSVYWYQQSLDQGLQFLIQYYNGEERAKGNILERFSAQQFPDLHSELNLSSLELGDSALYFCASSVAERDIQYFGAGTRLSVL.